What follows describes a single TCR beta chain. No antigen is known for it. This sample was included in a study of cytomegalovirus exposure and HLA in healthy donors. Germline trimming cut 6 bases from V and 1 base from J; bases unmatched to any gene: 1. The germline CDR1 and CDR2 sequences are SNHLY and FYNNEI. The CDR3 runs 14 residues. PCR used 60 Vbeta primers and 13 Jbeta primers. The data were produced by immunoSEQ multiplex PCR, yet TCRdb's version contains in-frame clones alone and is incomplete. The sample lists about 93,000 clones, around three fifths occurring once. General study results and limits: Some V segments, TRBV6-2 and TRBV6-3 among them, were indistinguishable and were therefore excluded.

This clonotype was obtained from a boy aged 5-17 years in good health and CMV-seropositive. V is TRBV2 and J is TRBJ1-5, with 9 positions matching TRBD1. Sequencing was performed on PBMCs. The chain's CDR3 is CASRGQGSNQPQHF. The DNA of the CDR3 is TGTGCCAGCAGAGGACAGGGGAGCAATCAGCCCCAGCATTTT.